This T cell receptor beta chain was sequenced in a study of blood T cell repertoires in COVID-19. Study overall: COVID-19 samples from acute and convalescent phases originated in the United States, Italy and Spain.

TCRdb keeps only in-frame clones here, not all; method: immunoSEQ multiplex PCR. The sample carries tens of thousands of clones, more than 60% recorded once. The sample comprised peripheral blood. This TCR derives from a human donor in a cohort sampled during active COVID-19.

CDR3 residues: CASSQDLQASYYGYTF. CDR3 bases: TGCGCCAGCAGCCAAGATTTGCAGGCCTCTTACTATGGCTACACCTTC. V is TRBV4-3 and J is TRBJ1-2; no definite D call. V lost 0 bases, J lost 3 bases, and 14 bases lay in between. The CDR3 runs 16 residues. Germline CDR1 reads LGHNA; CDR2 reads YSLEER.